The 15 T cell receptor beta chains listed next were all sequenced from one sample in a study of identical twins. MiXCR, run by TCRdb on the 5' RACE reads, gives a single entry per CDR3 protein. The table includes around 1.7 million distinct CDR3 sequences, about 31% detected once. What was sequenced was cord blood. Receptor source: a newborn girl in good health.

This chain connects TRBV20-1 to TRBJ1-5; TRBD1 is a possible D gene (6 bases). Germline V gene sequence: CDR1 DFQATT, CDR2 SNEGSKA (reference sequence). The CDR3 loop spans 15 amino acids. The germline V and J ends were trimmed by 7 bases and 2 bases, with 18 bases remaining between them. CDR3 residues: CSVAPTGFGNQPQHF. In DNA, the CDR3 is TGCAGTGTCGCCCCCACAGGGTTTGGCAATCAGCCCCAGCATTTT.

This clonotype was seen a few times. The CDR3 nucleotides read TGCGCCAGCAGCTTGGGCGGGAGGCTCGCAGATACGCAGTATTTT. It is translated as CASSLGGRLADTQYF. The chain carries TRBV5-1 and TRBJ2-3; 8 positions match TRBD2. V was clipped by 0 bases and J by 4 bases; unmatched bases: 4. This CDR3 is built from 15 residues. Per germline, CDR1 SGHRS and CDR2 YFSETQ.

This clonotype was recorded a few times. The chain carries TRBV30 and TRBJ2-3, with D uncertain. Germline CDR1 reads GTSNPN; CDR2 reads SVGIG (reference sequence). The CDR3 extends over 11 amino acids. V lost 5 bases to trimming and J lost 6 bases, with 9 bases between them. CDR3 protein: CAWERADTQYF. The CDR3 DNA is TGTGCCTGGGAGAGAGCTGATACGCAGTATTTT.

V is TRBV20-1 and J is TRBJ2-3, with 8 nucleotides matching TRBD2. The CDR3 is made up of 15 amino acids. V lost 4 bases to trimming and J lost 2 bases; unmatched junction nucleotides: 8. Germline loops: CDR1 DFQATT, CDR2 SNEGSKA (reference sequence). In DNA form, the CDR3 reads TGCAGTGCTACCCCAGCGGGAGCCTACACAGATACGCAGTATTTT. Protein product: CSATPAGAYTDTQYF.

About this clonotype: A much bigger clone sits one base away, suggesting this may be a read error. The rearrangement joins TRBV11-2 to TRBJ2-4; no clear D gene. V was cut by 5 bases and J by 13 bases, with 21 bases left in between. CDR1 and CDR2 from the germline V gene are SGHAT and FQNNGV. There are 14 residues in the CDR3. CDR3 protein: CASSQFVMRYGQYF. Written as DNA, the CDR3 is TGTGCCAGCAGCCAATTCGTTATGCGCTACGGGCAGTACTTC.

This clonotype was recorded many times. The rearrangement links TRBV20-1 to TRBJ2-5; D might be TRBD2 (5 bases). This CDR3 has 12 residues. Germline V gene data show CDR1 as DFQATT and CDR2 as SNEGSKA (reference sequence). Trimming removed 5 bases at V and 0 bases at J, with 7 bases between. The CDR3 protein is CSARTDQETQYF. CDR3 DNA: TGCAGTGCTCGGACTGACCAAGAGACCCAGTACTTC.

The chain employs TRBV7-8 and TRBJ2-1; TRBD1 matches 8 bases. The end of the DNA aligns better with TRBJ2-7, so the J call may be wrong. Germline CDR1 SGHVS, CDR2 FQNEAQ. The CDR3 covers 14 residues. This CDR3 reads CASSARGPYNEQYF. The DNA for the CDR3 is TGTGCCAGCAGCGCCAGGGGGCCCTACAATGAGCAGTACTTC.

The chain links TRBV10-3 to TRBJ2-7, with 9 positions matching TRBD2. After removal of 6 bases from V and 0 bases from J, the junction contained 6 bases not matched to a gene. The CDR3 is made up of 15 amino acids. Germline CDR1 ENHRY, CDR2 SYGVKD. The CDR3 loop reads CAISPSGVSSYEQYF. The DNA of the CDR3 is TGTGCCATCAGCCCTAGCGGGGTAAGCTCCTACGAGCAGTACTTC.

This clonotype was detected once. The chain combines TRBV5-1 with TRBJ2-1; 7 positions match TRBD2. The CDR3 runs to 14 residues. V lost 3 bases, J lost 7 bases, and 7 bases stayed unmatched. Germline CDR1 is SGHRS and CDR2 is YFSETQ. This CDR3 is CASSWLSGINEQFF. Written as DNA, the CDR3 is TGCGCCAGCAGCTGGTTGAGCGGGATTAATGAGCAGTTCTTC.

This clonotype was detected only a few times. This chain joins TRBV28 and TRBJ2-5; D uncertain. Germline V gives CDR1 MDHEN, CDR2 SYDVKM. The CDR3 length is 14 residues. V was clipped by 1 base and J by 2 bases, with 8 bases between them. Here the CDR3 DNA reads TGTGCCAGCAGTTTATCCCCCCAACAAGAGACCCAGTACTTC. Its protein product is CASSLSPQQETQYF.

This clonotype was seen a handful of times. The chain combines TRBV6-1 with TRBJ2-4, with a weak D call TRBD1 (6 bases). This CDR3 has 13 amino acids. In germline, CDR1 is MNHNS, CDR2 SASEGT. V lost 2 bases and J lost 9, with 11 bases in between. CDR3 bases: TGTGCCAGCAGTGAATCTGGCAGGGGCATTCAGTACTTC. This translates into CASSESGRGIQYF.

This clonotype was seen a few times. V gene TRBV6-6 combines with J gene TRBJ1-1; 7 bases fit TRBD1. CDR1 and CDR2 from the germline V gene are MNHNY and SVGAGI (reference sequence). V was clipped by 5 bases and J by 0 bases; unmatched bases: 6. The CDR3 contains 15 residues. The CDR3 region has the DNA TGTGCCAGCAGTGGTCCGACAGGGCTGAACACTGAAGCTTTCTTT. Encoded protein: CASSGPTGLNTEAFF.

The chain employs TRBV6-1 and TRBJ2-3; 7 bases line up with TRBD1. Germline trimming cut 8 bases from V and 4 bases from J; bases unmatched to any gene: 6. The germline V gene encodes CDR1 MNHNS and CDR2 SASEGT. The CDR3 has 13 amino acids. The CDR3 region is CASDRVGSDTQYF. CDR3 coding DNA: TGTGCCAGCGACAGGGTTGGGTCAGATACGCAGTATTTT.

The chain employs TRBV25-1 and TRBJ2-3, with D uncertain. Germline loops: CDR1 MGHDK, CDR2 SYGVNS. The V end lost 4 bases, the J end lost 2 bases, and 7 bases lay between the germline ends. The CDR3 contains 13 residues. The CDR3 loop is CASSGLDTDTQYF. CDR3 coding DNA: TGTGCCAGCAGTGGTCTGGACACAGATACGCAGTATTTT.

The table lists this clonotype with many counts. The V and J genes are TRBV29-1 and TRBJ1-2; D gene uncertain. Trimming pared 6 bases from V and 4 bases from J, leaving 15 bases between. CDR1 and CDR2 from the germline V gene are SQVTM and ANQGSEA. This CDR3 has 13 residues. CDR3 in amino acids: CSVARAFSYGYTF. Written as DNA, the CDR3 is TGCAGCGTCGCCCGGGCCTTTAGCTATGGCTACACCTTC.